The 27 T cell receptor beta chains below come from one sample, sequenced in a study of blood T cell repertoires in COVID-19. Method: immunoSEQ multiplex PCR; TCRdb's copy keeps in-frame clones and lacks some. The data hold approximately 100,000 clones, with 75% to 90% observed a single time. Sequenced input: peripheral blood. These receptors came from a woman at least 80 years old with active COVID-19.

The gene calls are TRBV11-1 and TRBJ2-2; D unclear. CDR1 is SGHAT and CDR2 is FQDESV in the germline V gene (reference sequence). V lost 3 bases and J lost 3, with 5 bases in between. The CDR3 covers 13 residues. This CDR3 reads CASSFYYTGELFF. Here the CDR3 DNA reads TGTGCCAGCAGCTTCTATTACACCGGGGAGCTGTTTTTT.

The rearrangement uses TRBV7-9 and TRBJ2-3; 13 bases are shared with TRBD2. Per the germline V gene, CDR1 is SEHNR and CDR2 is FQNEAQ (reference sequence). The CDR3 is made up of 16 amino acids. Losses at the gene ends were 5 bases for V and 3 bases for J; bases not matched to a gene: 5. The CDR3 DNA is TGTGCCAGCAGCCCCCCGGGACTAGCGGGAACAGATACGCAGTATTTT. Protein: CASSPPGLAGTDTQYF.

The chain couples TRBV27 to TRBJ1-2; 10 bases agree with TRBD1. There are 17 residues in the CDR3. V shed 2 bases, J shed 2 bases, and the junction held 8 bases outside the gene matches. The V gene's germline CDR1 is MNHEY and CDR2 SMNVEV (reference sequence). CDR3 loop: CASSLNRRDRGNYGYTF. CDR3 nucleotides: TGTGCCAGCAGTTTAAACAGGCGGGACAGGGGAAACTATGGCTACACCTTC.

This chain uses TRBV24-1 with TRBJ2-5; tentative D call: TRBD2 (6 bases). Germline V gives CDR1 KGHDR, CDR2 SFDVKD. The CDR3 extends over 16 amino acids. V was clipped by 3 bases and J by 1 base, with 14 bases between them. The CDR3 DNA reads as TGTGCCACCAGTGATCGCAGGCAGGGACTCCAAGAGACCCAGTACTTC. Its protein product is CATSDRRQGLQETQYF.

This chain links TRBV19 with TRBJ1-2, with 7 nucleotides matching TRBD1. V shed 5 bases and J 10 bases; nucleotides not matched to a gene: 13. This CDR3 spans 14 amino acids. Germline V gene lookup returns CDR1 LNHDA and CDR2 SQIVND (reference sequence). The CDR3 reads CASSHRGQQLAYTF. The CDR3 bases are TGTGCCAGTAGTCATAGGGGACAGCAACTTGCCTACACCTTC.

As DNA, the CDR3 is TGTGCCAGCAGTTTTCGACTAGAGACAGATACGCAGTATTTT. Amino acid sequence: CASSFRLETDTQYF. The chain has TRBV27 and TRBJ2-3, with a weak D call TRBD2 (6 bases). Germline loops: CDR1 MNHEY, CDR2 SMNVEV (reference sequence). The CDR3 consists of 14 residues. The ends were cut back, 3 bases at V and 3 bases at J, with 10 bases in the middle.

The V gene is TRBV19, the J gene TRBJ2-6; 9 bases match TRBD2. The CDR3 length is 15 residues. J was trimmed by 2 bases and V by 7 bases; bases with no gene match: 3. The germline gives CDR1 LNHDA, CDR2 SQIVND (reference sequence). The CDR3 is CASTVAGAGANVLTF. For the CDR3, the DNA is TGTGCCAGTACCGTAGCGGGAGCTGGGGCCAACGTCCTGACTTTC.

This clone is a singleton in its sample. Here the CDR3 DNA reads TGTGCCAGCAGCTTAGTGGCGGATCTTTACGAGCAGTACTTC. It translates to CASSLVADLYEQYF. The V call is TRBV7-8, the J call TRBJ2-7; the D is unclear. Trimming stripped 1 base from V and 4 bases from J, with 11 bases between. The CDR3 length is 14 residues. Germline values: CDR1 SGHVS, CDR2 FQNEAQ.

This chain joins TRBV5-1 and TRBJ1-4; D is uncertain. Trimming left V 0 bases short and J 6 bases short, with 12 bases between. Germline V lookup: CDR1 SGHRS, CDR2 YFSETQ. CDR3 length: 15 residues. The CDR3 is CASSLGSGRHEKLFF. The DNA for the CDR3 is TGCGCCAGCAGCTTGGGGAGCGGCCGCCATGAAAAACTGTTTTTT.

This clone appeared once. For the CDR3, the DNA is TGTGCCAGCAGCGTAGATCAGTTACAGCACAATGAGCAGTTCTTC. This sequence encodes CASSVDQLQHNEQFF. The rearrangement links TRBV9 to TRBJ2-1, with no clear D. The germline CDR1 and CDR2 sequences are SGDLS and YYNGEE. V gave up 0 bases and J gave up 5 bases, with 12 bases separating them. This CDR3 comprises 15 residues.

This chain connects TRBV7-2 to TRBJ1-5; D is possibly TRBD1 (5 bases). Trimming took off 4 bases at V and 4 bases at J, with 20 bases between the two ends. The CDR3 has 17 amino acids. The germline gives CDR1 SGHTA, CDR2 FQGNSA. DNA of the CDR3: TGTGCCAGCAGCTCCCGGGGGAGCATGGGTTATAATCAGCCCCAGCATTTT. Protein: CASSSRGSMGYNQPQHF.

The rearrangement joins TRBV7-2 to TRBJ2-3; 13 positions agree with TRBD2. The CDR3 covers 16 residues. The trim removed 5 bases at V and 5 bases at J, leaving 7 bases unmatched. Germline CDR1 and CDR2: SGHTA and FQGNSA. CDR3 coding DNA: TGTGCCAGCAGCGACAAACTAGCGGGAGGGGGAGATACGCAGTATTTT. Encoded protein: CASSDKLAGGGDTQYF.

The genes are TRBV20-1 and TRBJ1-2; tentative D call: TRBD1 (6 bases). V shed 7 bases and J shed 8 bases, with 14 bases lying between them. The length of the CDR3 is 11 residues. Germline lookup yields CDR1 DFQATT and CDR2 SNEGSKA (reference sequence). The CDR3 here is CSVVQGVGYTF. The CDR3 nucleotides are TGCAGTGTCGTACAGGGAGTAGGCTACACCTTC.

The chain links TRBV5-4 to TRBJ2-7; no clear D. The V gene's germline CDR1 is SGHNT and CDR2 YYREEE (reference sequence). There are 14 residues in the CDR3. The V and J ends lost 4 bases and 5 bases respectively, with 16 bases between them. The CDR3 DNA follows: TGTGCCAGCAGCCGACCGGGTGGATCGGACGAGCAGTACTTC. Translating it yields CASSRPGGSDEQYF.

The V and J genes are TRBV9 and TRBJ2-7, with D possibly being TRBD1 (6 bases). CDR3 length equals 14 residues. Germline V lookup: CDR1 SGDLS, CDR2 YYNGEE. The ends were cut back, 0 bases at V and 2 bases at J, with 9 bases in the middle. CDR3 loop: CASSVGGHTYEQYF. In DNA form, the CDR3 reads TGTGCCAGCAGCGTAGGGGGGCACACCTACGAGCAGTACTTC.

This rearrangement joins TRBV20-1 to TRBJ2-2, with D possibly being TRBD2 (10 bases). Trimming stripped 3 bases from V and 1 base from J, with 21 bases between. Germline V gene sequence: CDR1 DFQATT, CDR2 SNEGSKA (reference sequence). The CDR3 covers 18 residues. The CDR3, as DNA: TGCAGTGCTAGTGGACAGGGGCTAGCGGGAGTGAACACCGGGGAGCTGTTTTTT. It is translated as CSASGQGLAGVNTGELFF.

The chain couples TRBV5-1 to TRBJ2-1, with 10 bases aligning to TRBD1. This CDR3 spans 16 amino acids. Per the germline V gene, CDR1 is SGHRS and CDR2 is YFSETQ. V lost 6 bases, J lost 9 bases, and 15 bases stayed unmatched. The CDR3 DNA reads as TGCGCCAGCATGGCAGGCGGGACAGGGGCCGGCGGTGAGCAGTTCTTC. This sequence encodes CASMAGGTGAGGEQFF. The full variable domain, completed using reference TRBV5-1 and TRBJ2-1, is KAGVTQTPRYLIKTRGQQVTLSCSPISGHRSVSWYQQTPGQGLQFLFEYFSETQRNKGNFPGRFSGRQFSNSRSEMNVSTLELGDSALYLCASMAGGTGAGGEQFFGPGTRLTVL.

This clone was detected only once. The CDR3 spells CSAGMGRETQYF. CDR3 DNA: TGCAGCGCCGGGATGGGGAGAGAGACCCAGTACTTC. The chain recombines TRBV29-1 with TRBJ2-5; possible D gene TRBD2, 5 bases. The V gene's germline CDR1 is SQVTM and CDR2 ANQGSEA. This CDR3 is built from 12 residues. Trimming removed 7 bases at V and 4 bases at J, with 13 bases between.

The chain joins TRBV23-1 to TRBJ1-1, with 7 bases aligning to TRBD1. TRBV23-1 is an ORF for which the function is uncertain. The length of the CDR3 is 21 residues. After removal of 0 bases from V and 3 bases from J, the junction contained 22 bases not matched to a gene. The DNA for the CDR3 is TGCGCCAGCAGTCAATCACCCCCGCCGACAGGGCGGGGTGGAAATTACACTGAAGCTTTCTTT. This sequence encodes CASSQSPPPTGRGGNYTEAFF.

The CDR3 loop reads CASSPGTGYGYTF. CDR3 DNA sequence: TGTGCCAGCAGCCCCGGGACAGGCTATGGCTACACCTTC. The rearrangement uses TRBV5-5 and TRBJ1-2; 8 nucleotides align to TRBD1. Per the germline V gene, CDR1 is SGHKS and CDR2 is YYEKEE (reference sequence). The V and J ends lost 4 bases and 4 bases, in that order; junction bases with no gene match: 3. This CDR3 is 13 amino acids long.

The J gene is TRBJ2-1, the V gene TRBV28, with 9 bases aligning to TRBD1. The CDR3 spans 16 residues. The trim removed 6 bases at V and 12 bases at J, leaving 18 bases unmatched. The germline CDR1 and CDR2 sequences are MDHEN and SYDVKM. CDR3 in amino acids: CASRTNRGRISRGQFF. The CDR3 nucleotides are TGTGCCAGCAGAACAAACAGGGGGCGCATCTCCCGAGGGCAGTTCTTC.

This sequence joins TRBV18 and TRBJ2-1; 13 bases are shared with TRBD2. The V gene's germline CDR1 is KGHSH and CDR2 LQKENI. The CDR3 spans 14 residues. J lost 10 bases, V lost 3 bases, and 3 bases had no gene match. CDR3 loop: CASSPVGLAGEQFF. DNA for the CDR3: TGTGCCAGCTCACCCGTGGGACTAGCGGGGGAGCAGTTCTTC.

The genes are TRBV3-1 (or the pseudogene TRBV3-2) and TRBJ2-7; 8 positions match TRBD2. The CDR3 extends over 17 amino acids. Germline CDR1 reads LGHDT; CDR2 reads YNNKEL (reference sequence). The J segment lost 4 bases and the V segment lost 0 bases, leaving 11 bases of the junction unmatched. The CDR3 here is CASSQELELADHYEQYF. The CDR3 DNA is TGTGCCAGCAGCCAAGAATTAGAACTAGCGGATCATTACGAGCAGTACTTC.

The rearrangement joins TRBV4-3 to TRBJ2-4, with 9 bases identical to TRBD2. The germline gives CDR1 LGHNA, CDR2 YSLEER. This CDR3 comprises 17 residues. The trim removed 0 bases at V and 4 bases at J, leaving 7 bases unmatched. The CDR3 nucleotides read TGCGCCAGCAGCCAAGATTTGGGCGGGAGGGATAAAAACATTCAGTACTTC. This sequence encodes CASSQDLGGRDKNIQYF.

This rearrangement joins TRBV7-2 to TRBJ2-1; D is undetermined. This CDR3 has 16 amino acids. The germline V and J ends were trimmed by 0 bases and 0 bases, with 9 bases remaining between them. CDR1 is SGHTA, CDR2 FQGNSA, per germline. CDR3 sequence reads: CASSLAKASSYNEQFF. The CDR3 bases are TGTGCCAGCAGCTTAGCGAAAGCGAGCTCCTACAATGAGCAGTTCTTC.

This sequence joins TRBV7-2 and TRBJ2-7, with 9 bases that match TRBD1. V trimming: 6 bases; J trimming: 5 bases; junction bases outside the gene matches: 14. Germline V lookup: CDR1 SGHTA, CDR2 FQGNSA. This CDR3 spans 16 amino acids. This CDR3 reads CTSRVTPGQGVHEQYF. CDR3 nucleotide sequence: TGTACCAGCAGGGTTACTCCGGGACAGGGAGTCCACGAGCAGTACTTC. Looking up the rest from reference TRBV7-2 and TRBJ2-7 gives the full variable domain: GAGVSQSPSNKVTEKGKDVELRCDPISGHTALYWYRQSLGQGLEFLIYFQGNSAPDKSGLPSDRFSAERTGGSVSTLTIQRTQQEDSAVYLCTSRVTPGQGVHEQYFGPGTRLTVT.

V and J are TRBV11-2 and TRBJ2-7; D remains unclear. The CDR3 extends over 14 amino acids. Trimming stripped 5 bases from V and 2 bases from J, with 13 bases between. Germline assignment: CDR1 SGHAT and CDR2 FQNNGV. The DNA for the CDR3 is TGTGCCAGCAGCCCATACGACTGGACCTACGAGCAGTACTTC. Encoded protein: CASSPYDWTYEQYF.